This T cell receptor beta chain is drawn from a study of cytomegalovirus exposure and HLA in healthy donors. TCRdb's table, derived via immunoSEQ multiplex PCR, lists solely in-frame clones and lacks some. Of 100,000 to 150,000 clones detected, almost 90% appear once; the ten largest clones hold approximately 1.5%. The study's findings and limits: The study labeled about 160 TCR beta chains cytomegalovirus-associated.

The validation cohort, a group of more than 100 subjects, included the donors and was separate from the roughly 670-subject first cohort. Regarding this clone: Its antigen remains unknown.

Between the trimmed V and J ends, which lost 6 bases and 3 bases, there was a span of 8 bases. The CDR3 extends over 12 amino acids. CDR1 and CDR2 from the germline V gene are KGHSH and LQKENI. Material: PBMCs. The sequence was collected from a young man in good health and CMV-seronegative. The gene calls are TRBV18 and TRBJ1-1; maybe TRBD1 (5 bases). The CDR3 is CASSRGDTEAFF. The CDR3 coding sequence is TGTGCCAGCTCCCGGGGGGACACTGAAGCTTTCTTT.